This T cell receptor (beta chain) derives from a study of response to subunit inactivated influenza vaccine. Overall study results and limits: The authors proposed limited new T cell recruitment per seasonal influenza vaccination.

The V gene end was trimmed by 5 bases and the J gene end by 16 bases; junction bases not matched to a gene: 9. Germline lookup yields CDR1 MNHEY and CDR2 SMNVEV (reference sequence). CDR3 length equals 12 residues. Each CDR3 protein gets one entry after TCRdb re-called the RT-PCR reads with MiXCR. The table records about 780,000 distinct CDR3 sequences, around 18% of them present only once. There are a few counts of this clonotype. No antigen is known for it. The specimen comprised PBMCs from blood, sampled more than 4 days after vaccination. This clonotype was sampled from a man aged 50 to 59 who received an inactivated influenza vaccine. This sequence joins TRBV27 and TRBJ2-1; 9 nucleotides agree with TRBD2. The CDR3 DNA sequence: TGTGCCAGCAGTCCTGGTAGCGGGAGCGAATTCTTC. This codes for CASSPGSGSEFF.